These 9 T cell receptor beta chains were all obtained from the same sample, sequenced in a study of blood T cell repertoires in COVID-19. Generated by immunoSEQ multiplex PCR, the TCRdb table keeps only in-frame clones and is missing some. The sample holds approximately 130,000 clones; about four fifths are singletons and the top ten take about 13%. Sequencing was carried out using peripheral blood. Receptors were obtained from a human donor in a cohort sampled during active COVID-19.

V gene TRBV5-1 combines with J gene TRBJ2-7; 13 bases map to TRBD2. CDR3 length: 16 amino acids. Germline values: CDR1 SGHRS, CDR2 YFSETQ. V shed 10 bases and J 3 bases; nucleotides not matched to a gene: 13. The CDR3 DNA reads as TGCGCCCCCAGCCCGAAACTAGCGGGGGGGGGCTACGAGCAGTACTTC. It codes for CAPSPKLAGGGYEQYF.

This CDR3 reads CASSPRAVGTEAFF. The CDR3 region has the DNA TGTGCCAGCAGCCCGCGGGCCGTGGGCACTGAAGCTTTCTTT. The gene calls are TRBV5-6 and TRBJ1-1; D remains unclear. The V gene lost 4 bases and the J gene lost 4 bases, with 14 bases spanning the gap. Germline assignment: CDR1 SGHDT and CDR2 YYEEEE. The CDR3 consists of 14 residues. Full variable domain (outside the CDR3, taken from reference TRBV5-6 and TRBJ1-1): DAGVTQSPTHLIKTRGQQVTLRCSPKSGHDTVSWYQQALGQGPQFIFQYYEEEERQRGNFPDRFSGHQFPNYSSELNVNALLLGDSALYLCASSPRAVGTEAFFGQGTRLTVV.

This chain links TRBV14 with TRBJ1-2, with a possible D match to TRBD1 (6 bases). The germline V and J ends were trimmed by 2 bases and 4 bases, with 11 bases remaining between them. Germline V CDR1 and CDR2: SGHDN, FVKESK. The CDR3 spans 14 residues. The CDR3 sequence is CASSQLQGGYGYTF. CDR3 nucleotide sequence: TGTGCCAGCAGCCAACTACAGGGCGGCTATGGCTACACCTTC. Supplemented by reference TRBV14 and TRBJ1-2, the full variable domain reads EAGVTQFPSHSVIEKGQTVTLRCDPISGHDNLYWYRRVMGKEIKFLLHFVKESKQDESGMPNNRFLAERTGGTYSTLKVQPAELEDSGVYFCASSQLQGGYGYTFGSGTRLTVV.

The chain couples TRBV7-8 to TRBJ2-7; D unresolved. CDR3 length: 13 amino acids. With 4 bases removed from V and 2 bases from J, the gap between germline ends came to 9 bases. CDR1 and CDR2 from the germline V gene are SGHVS and FQNEAQ. The DNA of the CDR3 is TGTGCCAGCAGCTCGACACCGCCCTACGAGCAGTACTTC. Translation: CASSSTPPYEQYF.

V gene TRBV6-6 combines with J gene TRBJ1-5; TRBD1 might be the D (6 bases). The V end was cut by 6 bases, the J end by 1 base, with 10 bases between. Germline CDR1 is MNHNY and CDR2 is SVGAGI (reference sequence). The CDR3 is 14 amino acids. The CDR3, as DNA: TGTGCCAGCAGCGGACAGTCGAGCAATCAGCCCCAGCATTTT. It specifies CASSGQSSNQPQHF.

This sequence joins TRBV7-2 and TRBJ2-3, with 10 bases lining up with TRBD2. The germline gives CDR1 SGHTA, CDR2 FQGNSA. The V and J ends lost 1 base and 6 bases, in that order; junction bases with no gene match: 7. The CDR3 has 16 amino acids. This CDR3 is CASSLGPAGGLDTQYF. CDR3 bases: TGTGCCAGCAGCTTAGGTCCAGCGGGGGGGCTTGATACGCAGTATTTT. The whole variable domain, filled in from reference TRBV7-2 and TRBJ2-3, reads GAGVSQSPSNKVTEKGKDVELRCDPISGHTALYWYRQSLGQGLEFLIYFQGNSAPDKSGLPSDRFSAERTGGSVSTLTIQRTQQEDSAVYLCASSLGPAGGLDTQYFGPGTRLTVL.

The rearrangement joins TRBV12-5 to TRBJ2-1, with 10 nucleotides matching TRBD2. Germline CDR1 and CDR2: LGHNT and FRNRAP. V lost 6 bases to trimming and J lost 7 bases; unmatched junction nucleotides: 15. The CDR3 loop spans 17 amino acids. CDR3 sequence (DNA): TGTGCTAGTGGACGGAGACCCTCGGGACTAGCGCCGAATGAGCAGTTCTTC. Its translation is CASGRRPSGLAPNEQFF.

This chain joins TRBV6-5 and TRBJ2-7; TRBD2 aligns across 7 bases. Germline V gene sequence: CDR1 MNHEY, CDR2 SVGAGI. V dropped 8 bases and J dropped 3; count of bases not matched to a gene: 10. The CDR3 loop spans 14 amino acids. This CDR3 is CASGPPPGGYEQYF. In DNA, the CDR3 is TGTGCCAGCGGCCCACCACCGGGGGGCTACGAGCAGTACTTC.

This chain uses TRBV3-1 (or the pseudogene TRBV3-2) with TRBJ2-1, with D possibly matching TRBD1 (5 bases). The V gene lost 4 bases and the J gene lost 5 bases, with 9 bases spanning the gap. The CDR3 is 13 residues long. Germline lookup yields CDR1 LGHDT and CDR2 YNNKEL (reference sequence). The CDR3 DNA follows: TGTGCCAGCAGCCGGGGCCCGCACAATGAGCAGTTCTTC. It specifies CASSRGPHNEQFF.